This T cell receptor (beta chain) was documented in a study of blood T cell repertoires in COVID-19. This clone was observed a handful of times. The CDR3 covers 13 residues. The V gene lost 5 bases and the J gene lost 0 bases, with 10 bases spanning the gap. Germline CDR1 is GTSNPN and CDR2 is SVGIG (reference sequence). Clones were read by immunoSEQ multiplex PCR, and TCRdb kept only the in-frame ones, dropping some. The sample has a few hundred thousand clones; roughly 87% are singletons. The chain couples TRBV30 to TRBJ1-1; D remains ambiguous. Sequences were obtained from PBMCs or T cells enriched from blood (not recorded which). The TCR comes from a woman in her twenties or thirties who had recovered from COVID-19. The CDR3 DNA sequence: TGTGCCTGGTCAAGTCAGTTGAACACTGAAGCTTTCTTT. It translates to CAWSSQLNTEAFF.